This T cell receptor beta chain was recovered during a study of monozygotic twins with inflammatory bowel disease. TCRdb reprocessed the 5' RACE reads and keeps a single row for each CDR3 protein, giving no DNA. This sample contains about 210,000 distinct CDR3 sequences. This CDR3 region has 13 residues. Germline V gene lookup returns CDR1 MNHEY and CDR2 SMNVEV (reference sequence). The J gene is TRBJ2-7, the V gene TRBV27. The sequence came from a human donor with ulcerative colitis or Crohn's disease, or a healthy co-twin of an affected twin (not recorded which). The material sequenced was blood. This CDR3 is CASRRNGAYEQYF.